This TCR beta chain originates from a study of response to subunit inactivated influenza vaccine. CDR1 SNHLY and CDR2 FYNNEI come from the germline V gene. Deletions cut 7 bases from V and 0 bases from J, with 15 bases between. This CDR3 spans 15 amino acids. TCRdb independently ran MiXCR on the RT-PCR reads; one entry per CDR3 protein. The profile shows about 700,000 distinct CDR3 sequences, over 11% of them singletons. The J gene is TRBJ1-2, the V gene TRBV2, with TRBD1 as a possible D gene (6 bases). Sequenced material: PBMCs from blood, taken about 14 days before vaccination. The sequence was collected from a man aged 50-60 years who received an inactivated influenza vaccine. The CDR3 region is CASKSTGYTNYGYTF. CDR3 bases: TGTGCCAGCAAGTCCACAGGGTATACTAACTATGGCTACACCTTC.